The 12 T cell receptor beta chains reported below all come from one sample, sequenced in a study of identical twins. TCRdb redid the calling of the 5' RACE reads with MiXCR, one entry per CDR3 protein. The sample holds roughly 690,000 distinct CDR3 sequences, around 6% seen once. Source material: naive T cells sorted from blood. The receptors originated from a man aged 18 to 35 in good health.

Ten or more counts support this clonotype. The chain employs TRBV27 and TRBJ2-7; D is perhaps TRBD2 (6 bases). V was cut by 3 bases and J by 0 bases, with 15 bases left in between. CDR1 and CDR2 (germline): MNHEY, SMNVEV (reference sequence). This CDR3 spans 16 amino acids. CDR3 amino acids: CASSFSGDSSSYEQYV. Here the CDR3 DNA reads TGTGCCAGCAGTTTTAGCGGAGACTCCAGCTCCTACGAGCAGTACGTC.

This clonotype has only a few counts. The chain employs TRBV6-1 and TRBJ1-5, with unresolved D. V shed 6 bases and J shed 4 bases, with 16 bases lying between them. The CDR3 runs 15 residues. Germline V gene lookup returns CDR1 MNHNS and CDR2 SASEGT. The chain's CDR3 is CASRPHSGGNQPQHF. As DNA, the CDR3 is TGTGCCAGCAGACCCCATTCGGGAGGGAATCAGCCCCAGCATTTT.

This clonotype came up many times. This chain uses TRBV10-3 with TRBJ1-4, with 8 bases lining up with TRBD1. There are 15 residues in the CDR3. Germline trimming cut 3 bases from V and 5 bases from J; bases unmatched to any gene: 5. CDR1 is ENHRY, CDR2 SYGVKD, per germline. The CDR3 is CAISDGTGINEKLFF. CDR3 DNA sequence: TGTGCCATCAGTGACGGGACAGGTATCAATGAAAAACTGTTTTTT.

This clonotype was seen at least ten times. This rearrangement joins TRBV20-1 to TRBJ1-1; 8 nucleotides align to TRBD1. The trim removed 3 bases at V and 0 bases at J, leaving 3 bases unmatched. This CDR3 is built from 14 residues. The germline V gene encodes CDR1 DFQATT and CDR2 SNEGSKA (reference sequence). The CDR3 sequence is CSARPGQVNTEAFF. Here the CDR3 DNA reads TGCAGTGCTAGGCCGGGACAGGTGAACACTGAAGCTTTCTTT.

This clonotype was observed many times. The chain employs TRBV7-6 and TRBJ1-4; 10 bases line up with TRBD1. Trimming cost V 5 bases and J 9 bases; bases outside gene matches: 6. This CDR3 has 14 amino acids. From germline, CDR1 is SGHVS and CDR2 FNYEAQ. This CDR3 is CASSLGTGVKKLFF. The CDR3 DNA reads as TGTGCCAGCAGCCTCGGGACAGGGGTGAAAAAACTGTTTTTT. The full variable domain, in which reference TRBV7-6 and TRBJ1-4 provide the parts outside the CDR3, is GAGVSQSPRYKVTKRGQDVALRCDPISGHVSLYWYRQALGQGPEFLTYFNYEAQQDKSGLPNDRFSAERPEGSISTLTIQRTEQRDSAMYRCASSLGTGVKKLFFGSGTQLSVL.

V is TRBV7-8 and J is TRBJ2-3; no definite D call. The CDR3 length is 18 residues. V gave up 5 bases and J gave up 0 bases, with 21 bases separating them. Germline CDR1 and CDR2: SGHVS and FQNEAQ. This CDR3 is CASSPEPELESSTDTQYF. In DNA, the CDR3 is TGTGCCAGCAGCCCAGAGCCGGAACTCGAGTCTAGCACAGATACGCAGTATTTT.

This clonotype appeared many times. The chain recombines TRBV20-1 with TRBJ2-2; D may correspond to TRBD1 or TRBD2 (5 bases each). This CDR3 spans 15 amino acids. V was pared by 2 bases and J by 2 bases, with 12 bases between. Germline CDR1 reads DFQATT; CDR2 reads SNEGSKA (reference sequence). For the CDR3, the DNA is TGCAGTGCTAGATCCGGGACGGCCAACACCGGGGAGCTGTTTTTT. Amino acid sequence: CSARSGTANTGELFF.

This clonotype was observed a few times. The gene calls are TRBV25-1 and TRBJ2-5; D is ambiguous. Germline values: CDR1 MGHDK, CDR2 SYGVNS. Trimming took off 1 base at V and 0 bases at J, with 6 bases between the two ends. CDR3 length: 14 amino acids. The CDR3 coding sequence is TGTGCCAGCAGTGAATCCCTGTACCAAGAGACCCAGTACTTC. It codes for CASSESLYQETQYF.

This clonotype was detected only a few times. The chain recombines TRBV3-1 with TRBJ1-3; D not certain. This CDR3 comprises 15 residues. V was trimmed by 4 bases and J by 2 bases, leaving 12 bases between them. CDR1 is LGHDT and CDR2 is YNNKEL in the germline V gene (reference sequence). The chain's CDR3 is CASSLSLHTGNTIYF. The CDR3 DNA sequence: TGTGCCAGCAGCCTATCCCTCCACACTGGAAACACCATATATTTT.

This clonotype showed up just a few times. The chain is built from TRBV15 and TRBJ2-5, with 10 bases identical to TRBD2. With V trimmed by 6 bases and J by 3 bases, 4 bases remained unmatched. The CDR3 contains 14 residues. CDR1 and CDR2 (germline): LNHNV, YYDKDF (reference sequence). The CDR3: CATRLAGSEETQYF. DNA of the CDR3: TGTGCCACCAGACTAGCGGGAAGCGAAGAGACCCAGTACTTC.

The chain is built from TRBV6-5 and TRBJ2-1; D is unclear. V lost 2 bases and J 5 bases, leaving 7 bases between the germline ends. The CDR3 runs 13 residues. CDR1 MNHEY and CDR2 SVGAGI come from the germline V gene. The CDR3 nucleotides read TGTGCCAGCAGTTACGGCGGCGACAATGAGCAGTTCTTC. Encoded protein: CASSYGGDNEQFF.

This clonotype has ten or more counts. The chain has TRBV15 and TRBJ2-3; D gene uncertain. Germline lookup yields CDR1 LNHNV and CDR2 YYDKDF (reference sequence). The CDR3 is 14 amino acids. The germline V and J ends were trimmed by 2 bases and 0 bases, with 6 bases remaining between them. CDR3 in amino acids: CATSRSSSTDTQYF. CDR3 nucleotides: TGTGCCACCAGCAGAAGTTCTAGCACAGATACGCAGTATTTT.